This T cell receptor (beta chain) was found in a study of regulatory T cells in long-lasting Graves disease. The overall study: Antithyroid drugs had been taken under 3 months by newly diagnosed Graves' patients. Findings and limits, study-wide: For persistent Graves' patients, TCR diversity was lower than for newly diagnosed ones.

This clonotype appeared many times. The antigen remains undetermined. Combining iRepertoire HTBI primers with Arm-PCR of CDR3 regions, the authors built TCR beta libraries. TCRdb re-derived calls from the multiplex PCR reads in MiXCR, one entry per CDR3 protein. The sample lists 300,000 to 400,000 distinct CDR3 sequences; roughly a sixth were seen once. The CDR3 runs 16 residues. The V gene end was trimmed by 6 bases and the J gene end by 2 bases; junction bases not matched to a gene: 9. Germline-derived CDR1 and CDR2 are PRHDT and FYEKMQ (reference sequence). Time point reported: newly diagnosed GD, antithyroid drugs for less than 3 months. There was RNA extracted from PBMCs, and the TCR library was made from it. This same sample was also part of a study on T cells in Graves' hyperthyroidism and ophthalmopathy. That study adds: It was uncontrolled infection, other autoimmune disease, pregnancy or lactation that excluded patients. A first-round RT-PCR of the TCR CDR3 used the HTBI primer set.

The TCR was taken from a middle-aged man with Graves disease. The input for sequencing was peripheral blood mononuclear cells (PBMCs), taken at new diagnosis, from a patient treated with antithyroid drugs. The rearrangement links TRBV13 to TRBJ2-3, with TRBD2 matching over 9 bases. CDR3 bases: TGTGCCAGCAGTTTGAGCGGGGGGCGCCCCACAGATACGCAGTATTTT. Residues: CASSLSGGRPTDTQYF.